The clone carrying this TCR beta chain was seen a few times. Its specificity is unknown. Trimming at V came to 2 bases and at J to 4 bases, leaving 5 bases not matched to a gene. CDR3 length: 16 amino acids. Germline-derived CDR1 and CDR2 are MNHEY and SVGAGI. This sample is part of a study of regulatory T cells in long-lasting Graves disease. Study-wide results and caveats: The persistent group shared 2,500 or so public clonotypes, more than the 850 to 1,000 shared by new patients. Persistent disease was characterized by preferential usage of TRBV28, TRBJ1-2 and TRBJ2-5. Accuracy may have been reduced by the small sample size.

Relying on iRepertoire HTBI primers and Arm-PCR of CDR3 regions, the team built TCR beta libraries. MiXCR, run by TCRdb on the multiplex PCR reads, gives a single entry per CDR3 protein. This table holds 350,000 to 400,000 distinct CDR3 sequences, 15% to 17% found once. The time point was: newly diagnosed GD, antithyroid drugs for less than 3 months. Researchers made the TCR library from RNA that was extracted from PBMCs. One endocrinology department in Xi'an, China, was where patients came from. The TCR sequence derives from a female donor with Graves disease. The V and J genes are TRBV6-5 and TRBJ2-4; the match to TRBD2 covers 10 bases. The sequencing here drew on peripheral blood mononuclear cells (PBMCs), taken at new diagnosis, from a patient treated with antithyroid drugs. CDR3 sequence: CASSYPQREGKNIQYF. The CDR3 nucleotides are TGTGCCAGCAGTTACCCACAGCGGGAGGGTAAAAACATTCAGTACTTC.